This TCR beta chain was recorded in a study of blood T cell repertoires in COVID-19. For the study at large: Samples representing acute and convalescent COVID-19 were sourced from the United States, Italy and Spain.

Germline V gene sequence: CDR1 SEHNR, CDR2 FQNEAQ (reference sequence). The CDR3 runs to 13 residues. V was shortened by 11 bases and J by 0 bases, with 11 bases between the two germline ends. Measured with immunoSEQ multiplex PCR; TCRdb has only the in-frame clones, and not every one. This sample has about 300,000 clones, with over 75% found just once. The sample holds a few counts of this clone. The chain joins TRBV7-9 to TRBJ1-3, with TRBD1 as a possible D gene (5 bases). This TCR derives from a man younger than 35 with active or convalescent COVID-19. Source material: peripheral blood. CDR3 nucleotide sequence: TGTGCCGGACACGTTCCCTCTGGAAACACCATATATTTT. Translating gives CAGHVPSGNTIYF.